This entry is about one T cell receptor beta chain. The CDR3 totals 11 residues. V lost 1 base and J lost 12, with 9 bases in between. CDR1 and CDR2 from the germline V gene are DFQATT and SNEGSKA (reference sequence). It was focal radiation plus CTLA-4 blockade with ipilimumab that patients with chemo-refractory metastatic non-small-cell lung cancer received. TCRdb's table, derived via immunoSEQ multiplex PCR, lists solely in-frame clones and lacks some. There are tens of thousands of clones in the sample; around nine tenths occur only once, and 0.85% to 0.9% lies in the top ten. These data are taken from a study of radiotherapy plus CTLA-4 blockade in lung cancer.

This clonotype originated in a human donor with non-small cell lung cancer who had stable disease on radiotherapy plus ipilimumab. The rearrangement uses TRBV20-1 and TRBJ1-4; D uncertain. The sequenced sample was peripheral blood, obtained from a patient treated with radiotherapy plus ipilimumab. The CDR3 spells CSARGEGELFF. The CDR3 DNA reads TGCAGTGCTAGAGGGGAGGGAGAACTGTTTTTT.